This T cell receptor (beta chain) was captured in a study of T-cell reconstitution after alpha-beta-depleted transplantation in children. Germline V gives CDR1 SNHLY, CDR2 FYNNEI. The CDR3 covers 12 residues. Unique molecular identifiers were used in preparing the TCRbeta library. MiXCR, applied by TCRdb to the PCR reads, yields one record per CDR3 protein. Of about 580,000 distinct CDR3 sequences listed, roughly 23% were seen once; the top ten hold 13% to 15%. Study findings and constraints: Where some patients showed high TCRbeta diversity at day 60, it came from recipient T cells and thymic progenitors that had survived. Two months or so post-transplant, alpha-beta T cells reportedly derived from several hundred expanded graft clones. When one year had passed after transplant, most T-cell counts and diversity came from newly produced T cells.

This clonotype was counted at least ten times. Its antigen is unknown. At one end the junction does not follow the germline gene, possibly because of a read error. The source material was PBMCs, mostly from graft donor cells, sampled 360 days after TCRalphabeta/CD19-depleted stem cell transplant. The V and J genes are TRBV2 and TRBJ2-3; maybe TRBD2 (6 bases). The sequence came from a boy under two years old who had a stem cell transplant for acute myeloid leukemia, so the T cells may come from the graft donor. In nucleotides, the CDR3 is TGTGCCAGTGGGAAGGGACTCCAGGAGATGGATTTT. Its translation is CASGKGLQEMDF.